The 16 T cell receptor beta chains in this list originate from one sample, sequenced in a study of OX40 agonist ivuxolimab in advanced cancers. The library was produced with the immunoSEQ multiplex PCR assay. Imported from immuneACCESS, the table was reduced by TCRdb to in-frame sequences with V and J called. These copies leave out some clones; in studies compared against another copy, an unresolved V gene accounts for under half, and the cause of the remainder is not known. The sample profile shows some 80,000 clones; 84% of them were found once. The ten most abundant clones make up around 25% of the sample. Sample: CD4+ or CD8+ T cells sorted from blood, taken in a trial of the OX40 agonist ivuxolimab. The receptors originated from an adult with an advanced solid tumor such as melanoma, head and neck, liver or kidney cancer.

V is TRBV5-4 and J is TRBJ2-7; D is undetermined. This CDR3 has 11 amino acids. Germline lookup yields CDR1 SGHNT and CDR2 YYREEE (reference sequence). Trimming shortened V by 2 bases and J by 5 bases, and 5 bases separated the two germline ends. CDR3 protein: CASSFRDEQYF. CDR3 DNA sequence: TGTGCCAGCAGCTTCCGGGACGAGCAGTACTTC.

This clone was found a few times. J is TRBJ2-7 and V is TRBV28; possible D gene TRBD1, 5 bases. The CDR3 consists of 16 residues. Deletions cut 4 bases from V and 1 base from J, with 17 bases between. In germline, CDR1 is MDHEN, CDR2 SYDVKM. This CDR3 is CASSSEWQGVSYEQYF. DNA of the CDR3: TGTGCCAGCAGTTCCGAATGGCAGGGTGTATCCTACGAGCAGTACTTC.

The chain links TRBV10-3 to TRBJ1-2; the D is unclear. CDR1 is ENHRY and CDR2 is SYGVKD in the germline V gene. Trimming removed 6 bases from V and 8 bases from J, with 16 bases in between. The CDR3 totals 13 residues. This CDR3 is CAISPRPEEGYTF. The CDR3 DNA is TGTGCCATCAGCCCCCGGCCCGAAGAGGGCTACACCTTC.

This clone was observed a handful of times. The V gene is TRBV11-2, the J gene TRBJ2-3; D may be TRBD2 (7 bases). V was cut by 5 bases and J by 0 bases, with 15 bases left in between. Germline V gene data show CDR1 as SGHAT and CDR2 as FQNNGV. There are 16 residues in the CDR3. This CDR3 reads CASSRMRGRSTDTQYF. The DNA for the CDR3 is TGTGCCAGCAGCCGCATGCGGGGGCGAAGCACAGATACGCAGTATTTT.

On this clone: The same CDR3 also results from other DNA sequences found in this sample. The chain links TRBV11-2 to TRBJ2-2; D uncertain. Germline loops: CDR1 SGHAT, CDR2 FQNNGV. The V and J ends lost 0 bases and 4 bases respectively, with 6 bases between them. CDR3 length: 14 amino acids. CDR3 region: CASSLDWSTGELFF. The CDR3 region has the DNA TGTGCCAGCAGCTTAGATTGGAGCACCGGGGAGCTGTTTTTT.

This chain joins TRBV5-1 and TRBJ2-1; 10 nucleotides line up with TRBD1. This CDR3 contains 16 residues. Per the germline V gene, CDR1 is SGHRS and CDR2 is YFSETQ. The V gene end was trimmed by 0 bases and the J gene end by 8 bases; junction bases not matched to a gene: 8. The DNA of the CDR3 is TGCGCCAGCAGCTTGGACGGGACAGGGGTTTTGGATGAGCAGTTCTTC. This translates into CASSLDGTGVLDEQFF.

The chain uses TRBV5-1 and TRBJ1-1; D perhaps matches TRBD1 (5 bases). V was pared by 0 bases and J by 1 base, with 19 bases between. Germline-derived CDR1 and CDR2 are SGHRS and YFSETQ. The length of the CDR3 is 18 residues. CDR3 in DNA: TGCGCCAGCAGCTTGGCGGGCGAGGGGCGCGTGGGGAACACTGAAGCTTTCTTT. Protein: CASSLAGEGRVGNTEAFF.

The chain recombines TRBV4-2 with TRBJ1-1, with TRBD1 as a possible D gene (5 bases). This CDR3 is 15 amino acids long. In germline, CDR1 is LGHNA, CDR2 YNFKEQ. Between the trimmed V and J ends, which lost 2 bases and 7 bases, there was a span of 17 bases. The CDR3 spells CASSQFAGAGGEAFF. The CDR3 DNA reads as TGTGCCAGCAGCCAATTTGCTGGGGCCGGCGGTGAAGCTTTCTTT.

The chain couples TRBV7-6 to TRBJ2-7, with 8 bases identical to TRBD1. The CDR3 sequence is 15 residues long. Germline CDR1 reads SGHVS; CDR2 reads FNYEAQ. The ends lost 1 base at V and 3 bases at J; junction bases unmatched: 5. This CDR3 is CASSLVVDRDYEQYF. For the CDR3, the DNA is TGTGCCAGCAGCTTAGTTGTGGACAGGGACTACGAGCAGTACTTC.

This clone was counted only a few times. The rearrangement links TRBV28 to TRBJ2-7; either TRBD1 or TRBD2 may supply D (6 bases each). Germline lookup yields CDR1 MDHEN and CDR2 SYDVKM. The V gene lost 5 bases and the J gene lost 2 bases, with 19 bases spanning the gap. The CDR3 spans 16 residues. CDR3 amino acids: CASSNQGGTRAYEQYF. The CDR3 nucleotides are TGTGCCAGCAGTAATCAAGGGGGGACAAGGGCCTACGAGCAGTACTTC.

V usage is TRBV27 and J usage is TRBJ2-3; no firm D call. The V gene's germline CDR1 is MNHEY and CDR2 SMNVEV (reference sequence). V gave up 8 bases and J gave up 0 bases, with 12 bases separating them. CDR3 length: 14 residues. The CDR3 loop is CASYFRASTDTQYF. The CDR3 DNA is TGTGCCAGCTATTTTAGGGCTAGCACAGATACGCAGTATTTT.

V and J are TRBV18 and TRBJ2-7, with D maybe TRBD1 (5 bases). The germline V gene has CDR1 KGHSH and CDR2 LQKENI. V was pared by 6 bases and J by 3 bases, with 9 bases between. CDR3 length: 12 residues. CDR3 nucleotides: TGTGCCAGCTCGCCTGACAGCTACGAGCAGTACTTC. This sequence encodes CASSPDSYEQYF.

The J gene is TRBJ2-3, the V gene TRBV19, with 11 bases aligning to TRBD2. The CDR3 is 18 residues long. The germline V gene has CDR1 LNHDA and CDR2 SQIVND (reference sequence). V gave up 3 bases and J gave up 3 bases; unmatched junction bases: 11. The CDR3 region has the DNA TGTGCCAGTAGTATGGGACTTACTAGCGGGAGTTGGACAGATACGCAGTATTTT. It encodes CASSMGLTSGSWTDTQYF.

CDR3 amino acids: CASSLSGRLSYNEQFF. The CDR3 nucleotides are TGTGCCAGCAGCCTTAGCGGGAGACTCTCCTACAATGAGCAGTTCTTC. This sequence joins TRBV27 and TRBJ2-1; 9 bases map to TRBD2. The J segment lost 0 bases and the V segment lost 6 bases, leaving 6 bases of the junction unmatched. Germline CDR1 and CDR2: MNHEY and SMNVEV (reference sequence). CDR3 size: 16 residues.

This chain uses TRBV2 with TRBJ2-5; D uncertain. Trimming shortened V by 0 bases and J by 1 base, and 12 bases separated the two germline ends. Germline loops: CDR1 SNHLY, CDR2 FYNNEI. The length of the CDR3 is 16 residues. This chain's CDR3 is CASSEAPPSFQETQYF. CDR3 nucleotide sequence: TGTGCCAGCAGTGAAGCCCCTCCTAGTTTCCAAGAGACCCAGTACTTC.

The V gene is TRBV4-1, the J gene TRBJ1-1, with D possibly TRBD1 on 5 matching bases. Germline CDR1 reads MGHRA; CDR2 reads YSYEKL. The CDR3 has 16 amino acids. Trimming took off 2 bases at V and 0 bases at J, with 13 bases between the two ends. The CDR3 region has the DNA TGCGCCAGCAGCCAACCCCTCCGGGGCATGAACACTGAAGCTTTCTTT. Translating it yields CASSQPLRGMNTEAFF.